The clone carrying this T cell receptor beta chain was detected only a few times. This entry is derived from a study of blood T cell repertoires in COVID-19. Overall study: Spain, Italy and the United States supplied samples that represented acute and convalescent COVID-19. Sources were T cells, B-cell-depleted T cells, or PBMCs; the material itself was cDNA or gDNA.

TCRdb's copy holds only in-frame clones and misses some; the assay was immunoSEQ multiplex PCR. The sample carries approximately 390,000 clones, 90% recorded once. Trimming pared 5 bases from V and 7 bases from J, leaving 18 bases between. The germline V gene has CDR1 SGHTA and CDR2 FQGNSA. This CDR3 spans 16 amino acids. The sequencing sample was made of peripheral blood. The genes are TRBV7-2 and TRBJ1-6; possible D gene TRBD1, 6 bases. The TCR originated in a young man with active or convalescent COVID-19. The CDR3 bases are TGTGCCAGCAGCCCCCAGGGGAGGGGTCGGAATTCACCCCTCCACTTT. Its translation is CASSPQGRGRNSPLHF.